One sample yielded the 21 T cell receptor beta chains listed below, sequenced in a study of CD8+CD57+ T cells in acquired aplastic anemia. For CDR3 and TCR beta VDJ profiling, genomic DNA was the template used. TCRdb re-analysed the reads in MiXCR, keeping a single row per CDR3 protein. The sample lists about 190,000 distinct CDR3 sequences; 54% were seen once. The material sequenced was sorted CD4+, CD8+, or CD8+CD57+ T cells (not recorded which) from PBMCs. These TCRs come from a human donor in good health, serving as a control.

The chain uses TRBV30 and TRBJ1-5; no clear D. The V end was cut by 6 bases, the J end by 2 bases, with 14 bases between. This CDR3 contains 14 residues. Per the germline V gene, CDR1 is GTSNPN and CDR2 is SVGIG (reference sequence). CDR3 in DNA: TGTGCCTGTACCGGAGATCGGGGCAATCAGCCCCAGCATTTT. Translating it yields CACTGDRGNQPQHF.

As regards this clonotype: With a much larger clone just one base away, this may be a read error. The chain recombines TRBV2 with TRBJ1-6; the D gene is possibly TRBD1 (5 bases). This CDR3 is 14 amino acids long. Germline loops: CDR1 SNHLY, CDR2 FYNNEI. CDR3 sequence (DNA): TGTGCCAGCTCACCTCAGGGTTATAATTCACCCTTCCACTTT. It is translated as CASSPQGYNSPFHF.

Points on this clonotype: At one of its ends the junction is not consistent with the germline gene, which may arise from a read error. The CDR3 reads CASRSGIVTYEQYF. CDR3 nucleotides: TGCGCCAGCAGATCCGGGATCGTAACCTACGAGCAGTACTTC. This rearrangement joins TRBV7-3 to TRBJ2-7, with D tentatively TRBD2 (5 bases). The germline gives CDR1 SGHTA, CDR2 FQGTGA. The CDR3 totals 14 residues.

The chain couples TRBV7-9 to TRBJ2-2; D may be TRBD2 (6 bases). CDR1 is SEHNR, CDR2 FQNEAQ, per germline (reference sequence). The CDR3 covers 15 residues. The V gene lost 1 base and the J gene lost 3 bases, with 9 bases spanning the gap. In nucleotides, the CDR3 is TGTGCCAGCAGCTTAGGGGGAGGCTACACCGGGGAGCTGTTTTTT. Translation gives CASSLGGGYTGELFF.

This sequence joins TRBV6-5 and TRBJ1-5; 9 bases align to TRBD1. Trimming took 10 bases from V and 1 from J; bases not matched to a gene: 2. The CDR3 is 13 residues long. Germline assignment: CDR1 MNHEY and CDR2 SVGAGI. The CDR3 reads CATGTGSNQPQHF. The CDR3 DNA reads TGTGCCACCGGGACAGGGAGCAATCAGCCCCAGCATTTT.

The table lists this clonotype with many counts. The J gene is TRBJ2-5, the V gene TRBV24-1, with D perhaps matching TRBD1 (6 bases). Trimming left V 2 bases short and J 7 bases short, with 10 bases between. CDR3 length equals 13 residues. CDR1 and CDR2 from the germline V gene are KGHDR and SFDVKD. The DNA of the CDR3 is TGTGCCACCAGTGATTACCTGGGGGCGACCCAGTACTTC. It specifies CATSDYLGATQYF.

This chain uses TRBV20-1 with TRBJ1-5; the match to TRBD1 covers 8 bases. Trimming removed 5 bases from V and 3 bases from J; junction bases left unmatched: 6. Per the germline V gene, CDR1 is DFQATT and CDR2 is SNEGSKA (reference sequence). The CDR3 covers 14 residues. DNA of the CDR3: TGCAGTGCTGAGGGACAGGCACCCAATCAGCCCCAGCATTTT. As protein: CSAEGQAPNQPQHF.

The V call is TRBV4-3, the J call TRBJ1-6, with TRBD1 as a possible D gene (5 bases). CDR3 length: 15 amino acids. Germline V gene lookup returns CDR1 LGHNA and CDR2 YSLEER. The V end lost 5 bases, the J end lost 8 bases, and 16 bases lay between the germline ends. The CDR3 DNA follows: TGCGCCAGCAGCATTTCGTGGGGGTGGGATTCACCCCTCCACTTT. Its translation: CASSISWGWDSPLHF.

Ten or more counts support this clonotype. V and J are TRBV24-1 and TRBJ1-5; D ambiguous. CDR3 length equals 14 residues. CDR1 is KGHDR, CDR2 SFDVKD, per germline. Trimming removed 5 bases from V and 4 bases from J, with 11 bases in between. CDR3: CATSAPGGNQPQHF. CDR3 DNA: TGTGCCACCAGTGCCCCGGGAGGGAATCAGCCCCAGCATTTT.

This clonotype was seen a single time. The chain couples TRBV20-1 to TRBJ1-2; tentatively, D is TRBD1 (6 bases). The germline V and J ends were trimmed by 0 bases and 2 bases, with 10 bases remaining between them. The CDR3 is 14 residues long. Germline CDR1 and CDR2: DFQATT and SNEGSKA (reference sequence). Here the CDR3 reads CSARDCGQNYGYTF. The CDR3 DNA sequence: TGCAGTGCTAGAGACTGTGGACAGAACTATGGCTACACCTTC.

The chain employs TRBV11-2 and TRBJ2-5, with 8 bases matching TRBD1. With 1 base clipped from V and 8 bases from J, the junction kept 6 bases outside the gene matches. Germline values: CDR1 SGHAT, CDR2 FQNNGV. This CDR3 contains 14 residues. Here the CDR3 DNA reads TGTGCCAGCAGCTTAGTAGGTGACAGGGGAACCCAGTACTTC. Translating it yields CASSLVGDRGTQYF. The whole variable domain, remainder taken from reference TRBV11-2 and TRBJ2-5, is EAGVAQSPRYKIIEKRQSVAFWCNPISGHATLYWYQQILGQGPKLLIQFQNNGVVDDSQLPKDRFSAERLKGVDSTLKIQPAKLEDSAVYLCASSLVGDRGTQYFGPGTRLLVL.

This clonotype was found many times. The chain joins TRBV9 to TRBJ2-3; the D is unclear. Germline V gives CDR1 SGDLS, CDR2 YYNGEE. This CDR3 contains 19 residues. The V and J ends lost 0 bases and 4 bases respectively, with 24 bases between them. CDR3 region: CASSVGLSRAPLRPDTQYF. Here the CDR3 DNA reads TGTGCCAGCAGCGTAGGGCTTTCACGCGCGCCCCTACGGCCAGATACGCAGTATTTT.

This clonotype has only one observation. The chain uses TRBV5-1 and TRBJ1-1; 10 positions match TRBD1. V dropped 0 bases and J dropped 0; count of bases not matched to a gene: 8. Germline CDR1 and CDR2: SGHRS and YFSETQ. This CDR3 contains 18 residues. The CDR3 region has the DNA TGCGCCAGCAGCTTGGAGGGACAGGGGCCATCGTTGAACACTGAAGCTTTCTTT. It encodes CASSLEGQGPSLNTEAFF.

J is TRBJ2-3 and V is TRBV13; 12 bases are a match to TRBD1. Germline-derived CDR1 and CDR2 are PRHDT and FYEKMQ (reference sequence). The CDR3 covers 16 residues. Losses at the gene ends were 3 bases for V and 3 bases for J; bases not matched to a gene: 4. The CDR3 sequence: CASSFGTGGFTDTQYF. For the CDR3, the DNA is TGTGCCAGCAGCTTCGGGACAGGGGGCTTTACAGATACGCAGTATTTT.

This clonotype was recorded at least ten times. V gene TRBV12-3 or TRBV12-4 combines with J gene TRBJ1-1; 9 bases match TRBD1. The CDR3 consists of 14 residues. With 5 bases clipped from V and 3 bases from J, the junction kept 4 bases outside the gene matches. The CDR3 bases are TGTGCCAGCAGTCCCTGGACAGGGGACACTGAAGCTTTCTTT. Protein: CASSPWTGDTEAFF.

CDR3 amino acids: CASSPGSAGNTIYF. For the CDR3, the DNA is TGCGCCAGCAGCCCTGGGTCCGCGGGAAACACCATATATTTT. This chain uses TRBV5-1 with TRBJ1-3, with unresolved D. V was trimmed by 4 bases and J by 4 bases, leaving 12 bases between them. Germline lookup yields CDR1 SGHRS and CDR2 YFSETQ. The length of the CDR3 is 14 residues.

V is TRBV5-1 and J is TRBJ1-2; the D is unclear. CDR1 SGHRS and CDR2 YFSETQ come from the germline V gene. The CDR3 is 15 amino acids. V gave up 1 base and J gave up 1 base, with 11 bases separating them. The CDR3, as DNA: TGCGCCAGCAGCTTGCGTTCGGACGATAACTATGGCTACACCTTC. It translates to CASSLRSDDNYGYTF.

V gene TRBV7-3 combines with J gene TRBJ1-1; tentative D call: TRBD1 (5 bases). V lost 3 bases and J 4 bases, leaving 12 bases between the germline ends. The CDR3 has 14 amino acids. Germline assignment: CDR1 SGHTA and CDR2 FQGTGA. This CDR3 is CASSLAGLGTEAFF. Here the CDR3 DNA reads TGTGCCAGCAGCTTGGCAGGGCTAGGCACTGAAGCTTTCTTT.

This clonotype was seen many times. V gene TRBV7-2 combines with J gene TRBJ2-3; D gene unclear. The germline CDR1 and CDR2 sequences are SGHTA and FQGNSA. V lost 3 bases and J lost 2, with 12 bases in between. The CDR3 is 15 residues long. The DNA for the CDR3 is TGTGCCAGCAGCTTCTTGAACTCAAACACAGATACGCAGTATTTT. Translated, it gives CASSFLNSNTDTQYF.

In its sample, this clonotype was seen many times. The V and J genes are TRBV6-6 and TRBJ1-2, with D unclear. The V gene's germline CDR1 is MNHNY and CDR2 SVGAGI (reference sequence). V was clipped by 5 bases and J by 4 bases, with 20 bases between them. The CDR3 runs to 16 residues. CDR3 sequence: CASSISLGGRGYGYTF. The DNA for the CDR3 is TGTGCCAGCAGTATATCCCTGGGAGGACGGGGCTATGGCTACACCTTC.

The rearrangement links TRBV7-4 to TRBJ2-7; 10 nucleotides match TRBD2. J lost 3 bases, V lost 6 bases, and 5 bases had no gene match. The CDR3 covers 14 residues. Germline assignment: CDR1 SGHVT and CDR2 SQSDAQ. The CDR3 DNA sequence: TGTGCCAGCAGTTTTAAGCGGGGGGGCTACGAGCAGTACTTC. It encodes CASSFKRGGYEQYF.